This T cell receptor (beta chain) comes out of a study of spatial heterogeneity in lung cancer. Study summary: As counted in raw reads, each unique TCR and UMI combination appeared more than ten times on average. Findings and limits, study-wide: One measure, the expanded intratumoral alpha and beta TCR count, tracked tumor mutation counts.

The time point here: sample taken at primary tumor resection. This clonotype was detected ten times or more. What it recognizes is unknown. Trimming removed 2 bases from V and 0 bases from J; junction bases left unmatched: 3. CDR3 length: 15 residues. Germline V gives CDR1 MGHRA, CDR2 YSYEKL. The library protocol tagged each TCR cDNA with a unique molecular identifier. TCRdb reprocessed the 5' RACE reads with MiXCR, giving one entry per CDR3 protein. Of about 29,000 distinct CDR3 sequences in the sample, 7% to 7.5% were seen once. This TCR was recovered from a male donor with early-stage non-small cell lung cancer. The sample was lung tumor tissue, taken at surgery. V and J are TRBV4-1 and TRBJ2-7; TRBD1 matches at 8 bases. CDR3 protein: CASSQSGQGSYEQYF. The CDR3 DNA reads TGCGCCAGCAGCCAAAGTGGACAGGGCTCCTACGAGCAGTACTTC.